Below, 24 T cell receptor beta chains from the same sample are listed, as sequenced in a study of vaccination effects on CD4 cells after COVID-19. No cognate antigen is known for these TCRs. ViraFEST expansion of antigen-specific CD4+ T cells with viral peptide pools preceded sequencing. Subsequent to roughly 10 days of culture, CD4+ T cells were isolated. Participants were given two doses of BNT162b2 or mRNA-1273 vaccine. Measured with immunoSEQ multiplex PCR; TCRdb has only the in-frame clones, and not every one. The data show about 30,000 clones, around 67% seen once. The sample consisted of CD4+ T cells from PBMCs cultured with HCoV-229E spike peptides, taken after COVID-19 vaccination. The receptor source for this set is a human donor who received a COVID-19 vaccine.

The chain is built from TRBV2 and TRBJ2-2, with 7 bases lining up with TRBD1. The CDR3 length is 16 residues. The germline V gene has CDR1 SNHLY and CDR2 FYNNEI. Trimming removed 4 bases from V and 2 bases from J; junction bases left unmatched: 7. The CDR3 DNA follows: TGTGCCAGCAGTGTAATACAGGGGCTAAACACCGGGGAGCTGTTTTTT. Protein sequence: CASSVIQGLNTGELFF. The full variable domain, completed using reference TRBV2 and TRBJ2-2, is EPEVTQTPSHQVTQMGQEVILRCVPISNHLYFYWYRQILGQKVEFLVSFYNNEISEKSEIFDDQFSVERPDGSNFTLKIRSTKLEDSAMYFCASSVIQGLNTGELFFGEGSRLTVL.

J is TRBJ1-4 and V is TRBV7-9; weak D call: TRBD1 (6 bases). V dropped 5 bases and J dropped 8 bases, with 21 bases sitting between them. Germline loops: CDR1 SEHNR, CDR2 FQNEAQ (reference sequence). CDR3 length: 16 amino acids. The CDR3 reads CASSLALGGTGEKLFF. The CDR3 bases are TGTGCCAGCAGCCTCGCCTTGGGGGGCACAGGGGAAAAACTGTTTTTT. The full variable domain, with the rest looked up from reference TRBV7-9 and TRBJ1-4, is DTGVSQNPRHKITKRGQNVTFRCDPISEHNRLYWYRQTLGQGPEFLTYFQNEAQLEKSRLLSDRFSAERPKGSFSTLEIQRTEQGDSAMYLCASSLALGGTGEKLFFGSGTQLSVL.

Worth noting for this clone: The sample carries other DNA sequences with the same CDR3. V is TRBV3-1 (or the pseudogene TRBV3-2) and J is TRBJ1-5, with D possibly being TRBD1 (6 bases). V lost 1 base and J lost 2, with 9 bases in between. Germline V lookup: CDR1 LGHDT, CDR2 YNNKEL (reference sequence). This CDR3 is built from 15 residues. The CDR3 region has the DNA TGTGCCAGCAGCCAAGGGGCAGGGGGCAATCAGCCCCAGCATTTT. Translated: CASSQGAGGNQPQHF.

The chain employs TRBV10-2 and TRBJ2-1; 7 bases align to TRBD2. Germline loops: CDR1 WSHSY, CDR2 SAAADI. CDR3 size: 14 residues. V was pared by 4 bases and J by 7 bases, with 7 bases of the junction left unmatched. CDR3 residues: CASSGAGLWNEQFF. CDR3 coding DNA: TGCGCCAGCAGTGGAGCGGGATTATGGAATGAGCAGTTCTTC.

The chain carries TRBV4-2 and TRBJ2-1; a weak D match, TRBD2 (6 bases). Looked up from germline, CDR1 is LGHNA and CDR2 is YNFKEQ. The CDR3 length is 17 residues. Trimming removed 0 bases at V and 1 base at J, with 13 bases between. CDR3 nucleotides: TGTGCCAGCAGCCAAGATTTTAGAGGAGGGTCCTACAATGAGCAGTTCTTC. The encoded protein is CASSQDFRGGSYNEQFF.

This clone was seen only a few times. The chain combines TRBV25-1 with TRBJ2-7, with 9 bases lining up with TRBD1. The germline V gene has CDR1 MGHDK and CDR2 SYGVNS. V dropped 3 bases and J dropped 6; count of bases not matched to a gene: 15. The CDR3 loop spans 17 amino acids. CDR3 DNA: TGTGCCAGCAGTGATAAAGGGCTCAGGGGACAGGGTGGCGAGCAGTACTTC. It translates to CASSDKGLRGQGGEQYF.

The rearrangement links TRBV18 to TRBJ1-3, with TRBD1 matching 12 bases. Germline V gives CDR1 KGHSH, CDR2 LQKENI. V lost 0 bases, J lost 4 bases, and 4 bases stayed unmatched. The CDR3 runs to 17 residues. The CDR3 protein is CASSPPGTGGLGNTIYF. The CDR3 DNA sequence: TGTGCCAGCTCACCACCGGGGACAGGGGGCCTCGGAAACACCATATATTTT. Complete variable domain (other parts from reference TRBV18 and TRBJ1-3): NAGVMQNPRHLVRRRGQEARLRCSPMKGHSHVYWYRQLPEEGLKFMVYLQKENIIDESGMPKERFSAEFPKEGPSILRIQQVVRGDSAAYFCASSPPGTGGLGNTIYFGEGSWLTVV.

The chain joins TRBV7-2 to TRBJ2-2; weak D call: TRBD1 (5 bases). Germline V gene lookup returns CDR1 SGHTA and CDR2 FQGNSA. The CDR3 runs to 14 residues. Deletions cut 4 bases from V and 1 base from J, with 7 bases between. CDR3 in DNA: TGTGCCAGCAGCTCTACAGGGAACACCGGGGAGCTGTTTTTT. Protein: CASSSTGNTGELFF.

The chain links TRBV3-1 (or the pseudogene TRBV3-2) to TRBJ2-7, with TRBD1 identical over 7 bases. Germline CDR1 and CDR2: LGHDT and YNNKEL (reference sequence). The CDR3 has 16 residues. The V and J ends lost 0 bases and 0 bases, in that order; junction bases with no gene match: 5. CDR3 bases: TGTGCCAGCAGCCAAGAGGGACAGAGGACCTCCTACGAGCAGTACTTC. It yields the protein CASSQEGQRTSYEQYF.

The rearrangement uses TRBV3-1 (or the pseudogene TRBV3-2) and TRBJ1-3; 7 nucleotides align to TRBD1. Unmatched junction bases numbered 2, after V lost 6 bases and J lost 0 bases. The germline CDR1 and CDR2 sequences are LGHDT and YNNKEL (reference sequence). CDR3 length: 14 residues. The CDR3 sequence is CASSRQGSGNTIYF. CDR3 DNA: TGTGCCAGCAGTCGACAGGGCTCTGGAAACACCATATATTTT.

The genes are TRBV6-1 and TRBJ2-1; D uncertain. V was shortened by 1 base and J by 9 bases, with 4 bases between the two germline ends. CDR1 and CDR2 (germline): MNHNS, SASEGT. The CDR3 is 11 amino acids. The CDR3 loop is CASSEVGEQFF. In nucleotides, the CDR3 is TGTGCCAGCAGTGAAGTAGGTGAGCAGTTCTTC.

The count of this clone is one. V is TRBV4-2 and J is TRBJ2-3; 10 bases fit TRBD2. Unmatched junction bases numbered 8, after V lost 0 bases and J lost 2 bases. This CDR3 region has 18 residues. Germline assignment: CDR1 LGHNA and CDR2 YNFKEQ. The chain's CDR3 is CASSQEGFSGRNTDTQYF. CDR3 sequence (DNA): TGTGCCAGCAGCCAAGAAGGGTTTAGCGGGAGGAACACAGATACGCAGTATTTT.

This clone is a singleton in its sample. The chain uses TRBV18 and TRBJ1-2; 8 bases map to TRBD1. Germline V gene sequence: CDR1 KGHSH, CDR2 LQKENI. The CDR3 is made up of 15 amino acids. V shed 0 bases, J shed 4 bases, and the junction held 4 bases outside the gene matches. The CDR3 DNA reads as TGTGCCAGCTCACCACCTCGGACAGGGCCCTATGGCTACACCTTC. Translating gives CASSPPRTGPYGYTF.

J is TRBJ1-5 and V is TRBV9, with TRBD1 identical over 9 bases. The CDR3 runs to 15 residues. V lost 3 bases, J lost 6 bases, and 7 bases stayed unmatched. Germline V gene data show CDR1 as SGDLS and CDR2 as YYNGEE. The CDR3 nucleotides read TGTGCCAGCAGCGGCGAGGGGGGACAGGGTCAGCCCCAGCATTTT. Its translation: CASSGEGGQGQPQHF.

This clone was counted between two and nine times. The rearrangement links TRBV12-3 or TRBV12-4 to TRBJ1-5, with 7 bases aligning to TRBD1. V dropped 6 bases and J dropped 6; count of bases not matched to a gene: 2. This CDR3 comprises 12 residues. The DNA for the CDR3 is TGTGCCAGCAGGACAGGGTCTCAGCCCCAGCATTTT. It specifies CASRTGSQPQHF.

The chain joins TRBV5-1 to TRBJ2-2; D is unclear. Germline values: CDR1 SGHRS, CDR2 YFSETQ. CDR3 size: 14 residues. Trimming took 0 bases from V and 1 from J, leaving 4 bases between them. The CDR3 DNA reads TGCGCCAGCAGCTTGGCGGGGAACACCGGGGAGCTGTTTTTT. Translating it yields CASSLAGNTGELFF.

This clone was seen a single time. The gene calls are TRBV11-2 and TRBJ1-1; 7 bases map to TRBD1. J was trimmed by 3 bases and V by 3 bases; bases with no gene match: 1. The CDR3 has 13 residues. Germline V lookup: CDR1 SGHAT, CDR2 FQNNGV. The CDR3 coding sequence is TGTGCCAGCAGCTTGACAGGGTACACTGAAGCTTTCTTT. The encoded protein is CASSLTGYTEAFF.

The J gene is TRBJ1-6, the V gene TRBV6-4, with D maybe TRBD1 (5 bases). The CDR3 length is 16 residues. Germline CDR1 and CDR2: MRHNA and SNTAGT. V was clipped by 10 bases and J by 0 bases, with 16 bases between them. CDR3 loop: CATSTGRSSYNSPLHF. The CDR3 nucleotides are TGTGCCACCTCTACGGGACGGAGCTCCTATAATTCACCCCTCCACTTT.

The V call is TRBV21-1, the J call TRBJ2-7; the D segment call TRBD2 is taken from the table without a DNA check. TRBV21-1 is recorded as a pseudogene. The CDR3 has 16 amino acids. CDR3 protein: CASSNWDGGTTYEQYF. The DNA for the CDR3 is TGTGCCAGCAGCAATTGGGACGGCGGGACCACCTACGAGCAGTACTTC.

The rearrangement links TRBV7-9 to TRBJ2-1; TRBD1 or TRBD2 may be the D gene (5 bases each). Germline V gene data show CDR1 as SEHNR and CDR2 as FQNEAQ (reference sequence). This CDR3 contains 18 residues. V was pared by 4 bases and J by 6 bases, with 25 bases between. CDR3 in DNA: TGTGCCAGCAGCTCACGAGGGGCGCGCGGGTGGGCGCGCAATGAGCAGTTCTTC. Protein product: CASSSRGARGWARNEQFF.

The V call is TRBV19, the J call TRBJ2-7; 15 positions agree with TRBD2. Germline V gene data show CDR1 as LNHDA and CDR2 as SQIVND (reference sequence). This CDR3 has 15 amino acids. The junction had 4 bases not matched to a gene; V was cut back by 4 bases and J by 6 bases. This CDR3 reads CASSRGLAGGGEQYF. The CDR3 DNA is TGTGCCAGTAGTAGGGGACTAGCGGGAGGAGGCGAGCAGTACTTC.

This chain uses TRBV29-1 with TRBJ2-5; TRBD2 matches at 7 bases. The V segment lost 4 bases and the J segment 0 bases; nucleotides outside the gene matches: 5. CDR3 size: 14 residues. CDR1 and CDR2 (germline): SQVTM, ANQGSEA. CDR3 nucleotides: TGCAGCGTTGGGGAGGGGACGTACCAAGAGACCCAGTACTTC. It translates to CSVGEGTYQETQYF.

V is TRBV5-5 and J is TRBJ1-4; TRBD1 is a possible D gene (5 bases). Trimming stripped 3 bases from V and 8 bases from J, with 11 bases between. The germline V gene has CDR1 SGHKS and CDR2 YYEKEE (reference sequence). This CDR3 spans 13 amino acids. CDR3 sequence reads: CASSSEGQEKLFF. CDR3 sequence (DNA): TGTGCCAGCAGCTCCGAGGGGCAGGAAAAACTGTTTTTT.

The genes are TRBV6-5 and TRBJ2-7; D is uncertain. Per the germline V gene, CDR1 is MNHEY and CDR2 is SVGAGI. This CDR3 comprises 13 residues. Trimming shortened V by 5 bases and J by 3 bases, and 11 bases separated the two germline ends. The CDR3 region is CASSHDGHYEQYF. CDR3 DNA sequence: TGTGCCAGCAGTCACGACGGGCACTACGAGCAGTACTTC.